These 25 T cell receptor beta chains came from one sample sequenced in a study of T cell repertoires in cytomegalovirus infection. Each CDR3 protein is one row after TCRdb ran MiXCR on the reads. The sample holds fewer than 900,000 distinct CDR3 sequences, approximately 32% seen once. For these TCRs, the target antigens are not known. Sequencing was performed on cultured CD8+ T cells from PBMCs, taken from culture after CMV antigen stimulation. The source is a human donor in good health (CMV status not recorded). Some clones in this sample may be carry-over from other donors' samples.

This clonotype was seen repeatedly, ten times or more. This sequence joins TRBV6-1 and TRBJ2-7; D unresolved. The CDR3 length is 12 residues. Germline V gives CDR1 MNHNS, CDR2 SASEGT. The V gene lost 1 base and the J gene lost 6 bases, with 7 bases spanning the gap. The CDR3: CASSEGVREQYF. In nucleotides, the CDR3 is TGTGCCAGCAGTGAAGGAGTGCGCGAGCAGTACTTC.

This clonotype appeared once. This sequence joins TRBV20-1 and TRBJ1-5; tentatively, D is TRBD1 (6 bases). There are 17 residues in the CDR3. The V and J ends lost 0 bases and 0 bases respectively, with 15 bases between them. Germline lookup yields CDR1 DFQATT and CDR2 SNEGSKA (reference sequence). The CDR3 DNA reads TGCAGTGCTAGAGACCCAAGGGGGAGGTATAGCAATCAGCCCCAGCATTTT. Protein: CSARDPRGRYSNQPQHF.

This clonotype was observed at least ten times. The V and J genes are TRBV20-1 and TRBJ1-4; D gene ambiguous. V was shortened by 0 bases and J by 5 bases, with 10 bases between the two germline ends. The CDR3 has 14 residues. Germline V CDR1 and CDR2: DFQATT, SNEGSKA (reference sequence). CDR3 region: CSARDGHGNEKLFF. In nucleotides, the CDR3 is TGCAGTGCTAGAGATGGTCATGGAAATGAAAAACTGTTTTTT.

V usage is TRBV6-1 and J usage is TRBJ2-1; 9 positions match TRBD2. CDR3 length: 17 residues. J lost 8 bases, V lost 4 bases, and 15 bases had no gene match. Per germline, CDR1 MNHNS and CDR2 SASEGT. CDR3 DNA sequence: TGTGCCAGCAGTGGCCCAAATGGAGCGGGGGGTCTCGATGAGCAGTTCTTC. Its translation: CASSGPNGAGGLDEQFF.

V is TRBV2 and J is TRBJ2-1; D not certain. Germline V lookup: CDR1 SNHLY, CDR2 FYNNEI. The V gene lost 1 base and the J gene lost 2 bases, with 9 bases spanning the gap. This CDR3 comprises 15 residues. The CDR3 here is CASSEEEYPYNEQFF. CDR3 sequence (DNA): TGTGCCAGCAGTGAAGAAGAGTACCCCTACAATGAGCAGTTCTTC.

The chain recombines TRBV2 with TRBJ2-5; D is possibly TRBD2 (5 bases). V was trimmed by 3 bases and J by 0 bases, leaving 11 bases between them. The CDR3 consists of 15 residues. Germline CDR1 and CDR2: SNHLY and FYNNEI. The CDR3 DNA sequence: TGTGCCAGCAGTGACCCCCGGGGATACCAAGAGACCCAGTACTTC. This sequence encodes CASSDPRGYQETQYF.

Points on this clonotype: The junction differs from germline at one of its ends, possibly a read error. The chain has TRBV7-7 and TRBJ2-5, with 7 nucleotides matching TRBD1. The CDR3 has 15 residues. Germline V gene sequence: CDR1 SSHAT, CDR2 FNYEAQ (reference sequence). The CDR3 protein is CASSARDRLQETQYF. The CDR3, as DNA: TGTGCTAGCAGCGCCCGGGACAGACTCCAAGAGACCCAGTACTTC. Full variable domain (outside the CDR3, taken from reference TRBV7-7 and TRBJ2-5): GAGVSQSPRYKVTKRGQDVTLRCDPISSHATLYWYQQALGQGPEFLTYFNYEAQPDKSGLPSDRFSAERPEGSISTLTIQRTEQRDSAMYRCASSARDRLQETQYFGPGTRLLVL.

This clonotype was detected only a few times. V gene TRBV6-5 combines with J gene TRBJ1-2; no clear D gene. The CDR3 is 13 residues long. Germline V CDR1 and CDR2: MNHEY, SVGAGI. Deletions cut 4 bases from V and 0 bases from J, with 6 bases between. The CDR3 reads CASSWKANYGYTF. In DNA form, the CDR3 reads TGTGCCAGCAGTTGGAAGGCTAACTATGGCTACACCTTC.

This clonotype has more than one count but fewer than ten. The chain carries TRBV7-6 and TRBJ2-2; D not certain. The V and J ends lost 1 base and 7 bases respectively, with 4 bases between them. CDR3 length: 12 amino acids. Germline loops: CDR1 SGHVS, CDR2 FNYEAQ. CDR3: CASSLDFGELFF. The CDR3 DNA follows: TGTGCCAGCAGCTTAGACTTCGGGGAGCTGTTTTTT.

CDR3 sequence: CSVGLAGDNEQFF. For the CDR3, the DNA is TGCAGCGTTGGGCTAGCGGGGGACAATGAGCAGTTCTTC. The rearrangement links TRBV29-1 to TRBJ2-1, with TRBD2 identical over 10 bases. CDR3 length: 13 amino acids. Germline loops: CDR1 SQVTM, CDR2 ANQGSEA. Trimming at V came to 4 bases and at J to 5 bases, leaving 2 bases not matched to a gene.

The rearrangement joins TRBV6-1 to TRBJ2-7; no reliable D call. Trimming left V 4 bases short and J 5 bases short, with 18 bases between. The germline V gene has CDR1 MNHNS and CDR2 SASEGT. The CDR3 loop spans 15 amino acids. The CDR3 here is CASSAVGLSFDEQYF. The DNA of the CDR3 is TGTGCCAGCAGTGCCGTGGGCCTGAGCTTCGACGAGCAGTACTTC.

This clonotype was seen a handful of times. The DNA of the CDR3 is TGTGCCAGCAGTCCTCCGATCGGGACAGGGGGGATTGTCGGGGAGCTGTTTTTT. Amino acid sequence: CASSPPIGTGGIVGELFF. The chain recombines TRBV27 with TRBJ2-2; 11 bases fit TRBD1. The CDR3 runs 18 residues. CDR1 and CDR2 from the germline V gene are MNHEY and SMNVEV (reference sequence). V shed 5 bases and J 7 bases; nucleotides not matched to a gene: 15.

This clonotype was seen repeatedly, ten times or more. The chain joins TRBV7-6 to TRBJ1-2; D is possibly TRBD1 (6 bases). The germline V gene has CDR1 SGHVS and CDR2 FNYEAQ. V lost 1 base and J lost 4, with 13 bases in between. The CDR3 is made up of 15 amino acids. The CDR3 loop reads CASSLGGAGGYGYTF. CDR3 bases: TGTGCCAGCAGCTTAGGGGGGGCTGGAGGCTATGGCTACACCTTC.

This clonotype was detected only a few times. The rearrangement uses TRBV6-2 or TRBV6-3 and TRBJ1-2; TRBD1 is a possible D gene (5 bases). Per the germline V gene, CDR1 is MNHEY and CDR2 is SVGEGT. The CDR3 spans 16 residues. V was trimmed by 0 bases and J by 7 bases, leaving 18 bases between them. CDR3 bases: TGTGCCAGCAGTTACTCGCTCCGGGACTTCAAAAGTGGCTACACCTTC. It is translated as CASSYSLRDFKSGYTF.

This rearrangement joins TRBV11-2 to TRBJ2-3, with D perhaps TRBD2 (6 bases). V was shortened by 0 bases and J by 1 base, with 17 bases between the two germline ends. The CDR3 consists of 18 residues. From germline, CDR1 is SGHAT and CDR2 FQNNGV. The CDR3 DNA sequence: TGTGCCAGCAGCTTAGAAAATGCTAGGAGGGGCGGCACAGATACGCAGTATTTT. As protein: CASSLENARRGGTDTQYF.

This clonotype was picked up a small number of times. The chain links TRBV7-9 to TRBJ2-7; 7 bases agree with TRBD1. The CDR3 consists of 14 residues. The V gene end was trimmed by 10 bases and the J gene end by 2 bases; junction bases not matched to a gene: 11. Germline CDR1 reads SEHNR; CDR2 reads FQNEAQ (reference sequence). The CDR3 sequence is CATIDRDTPYEQYF. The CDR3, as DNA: TGTGCCACCATAGACAGGGACACCCCCTACGAGCAGTACTTC.

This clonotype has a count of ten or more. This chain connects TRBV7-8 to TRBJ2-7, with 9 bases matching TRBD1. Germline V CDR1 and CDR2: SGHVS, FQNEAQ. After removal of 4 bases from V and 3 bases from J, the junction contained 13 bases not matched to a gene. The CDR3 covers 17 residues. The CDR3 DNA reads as TGTGCCAGCAGCTACCCACGGACAGGGGCTATGAACTACGAGCAGTACTTC. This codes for CASSYPRTGAMNYEQYF.

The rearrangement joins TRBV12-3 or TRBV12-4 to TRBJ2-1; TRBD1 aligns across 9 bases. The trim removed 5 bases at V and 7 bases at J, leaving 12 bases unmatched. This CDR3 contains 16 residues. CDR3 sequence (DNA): TGTGCCAGCAGTCCCCTAAGTCCCGGGACAGGGAATGAGCAGTTCTTC. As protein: CASSPLSPGTGNEQFF.

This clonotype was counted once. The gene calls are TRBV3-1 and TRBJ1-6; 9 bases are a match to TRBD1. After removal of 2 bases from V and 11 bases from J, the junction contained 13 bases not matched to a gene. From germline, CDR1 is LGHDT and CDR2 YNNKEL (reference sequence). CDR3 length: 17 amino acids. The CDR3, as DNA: TGTGCCAGCAGCCAATATCCGGGACAGGGATTCGCTGCACCCCTCCACTTT. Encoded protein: CASSQYPGQGFAAPLHF.

The CDR3 reads CASTPMGGGLSYNEQFF. The CDR3 DNA reads TGTGCCAGTACCCCGATGGGGGGGGGCCTGTCCTACAATGAGCAGTTCTTC. This chain connects TRBV19 to TRBJ2-1, with D possibly being TRBD2 (7 bases). Germline values: CDR1 LNHDA, CDR2 SQIVND (reference sequence). V shed 7 bases and J shed 1 base, with 20 bases lying between them. CDR3 size: 17 residues. Looking up the rest from reference TRBV19 and TRBJ2-1 gives the full variable domain: DGGITQSPKYLFRKEGQNVTLSCEQNLNHDAMYWYRQDPGQGLRLIYYSQIVNDFQKGDIAEGYSVSREKKESFPLTVTSAQKNPTAFYLCASTPMGGGLSYNEQFFGPGTRLTVL.

The CDR3 nucleotides are TGTGCCAGCGGCCTGTCTGGGGGAGCTTTCTTT. Protein: CASGLSGGAFF. The rearrangement uses TRBV25-1 and TRBJ1-1, with a tentative D call TRBD1 (5 bases). The germline CDR1 and CDR2 sequences are MGHDK and SYGVNS. Trimming removed 8 bases from V and 10 bases from J, with 14 bases in between. The length of the CDR3 is 11 residues. Full variable domain (outside the CDR3, taken from reference TRBV25-1 and TRBJ1-1): EADIYQTPRYLVIGTGKKITLECSQTMGHDKMYWYQQDPGMELHLIHYSYGVNSTEKGDLSSESTVSRIRTEHFPLTLESARPSHTSQYLCASGLSGGAFFGQGTRLTVV.

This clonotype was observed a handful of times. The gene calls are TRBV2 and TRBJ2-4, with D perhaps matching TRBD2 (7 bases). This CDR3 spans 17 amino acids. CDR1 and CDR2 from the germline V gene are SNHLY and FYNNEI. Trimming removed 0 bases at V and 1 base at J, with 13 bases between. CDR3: CASSEALRGAAKNIQYF. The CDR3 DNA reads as TGTGCCAGCAGTGAAGCGCTTCGGGGGGCGGCCAAAAACATTCAGTACTTC.

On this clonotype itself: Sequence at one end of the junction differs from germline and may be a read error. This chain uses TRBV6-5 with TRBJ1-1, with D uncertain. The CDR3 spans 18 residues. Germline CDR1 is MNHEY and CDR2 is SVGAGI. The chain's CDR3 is CANSYSIGVIGEEGEAFF. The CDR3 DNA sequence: TGTGCCAACAGTTACTCGATCGGGGTTATTGGAGAGGAGGGTGAAGCTTTCTTT.

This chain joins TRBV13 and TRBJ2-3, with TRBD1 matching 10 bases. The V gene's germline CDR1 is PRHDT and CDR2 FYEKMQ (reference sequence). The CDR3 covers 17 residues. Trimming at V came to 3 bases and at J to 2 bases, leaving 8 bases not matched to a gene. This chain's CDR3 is CASSLHTGTGATDTQYF. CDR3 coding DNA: TGTGCCAGCAGCTTGCACACCGGGACAGGGGCCACAGATACGCAGTATTTT. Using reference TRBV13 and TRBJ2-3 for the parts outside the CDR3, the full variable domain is AAGVIQSPRHLIKEKRETATLKCYPIPRHDTVYWYQQGPGQDPQFLISFYEKMQSDKGSIPDRFSAQQFSDYHSELNMSSLELGDSALYFCASSLHTGTGATDTQYFGPGTRLTVL.

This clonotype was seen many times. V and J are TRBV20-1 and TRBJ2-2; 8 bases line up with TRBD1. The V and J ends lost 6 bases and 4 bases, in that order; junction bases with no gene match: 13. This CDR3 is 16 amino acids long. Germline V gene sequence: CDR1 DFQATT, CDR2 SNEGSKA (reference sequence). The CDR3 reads CSAPPGQGAITGELFF. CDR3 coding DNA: TGCAGTGCCCCTCCAGGCCAGGGGGCTATCACCGGGGAGCTGTTTTTT.